These 11 T cell receptor beta chains share one sample of origin, sequenced in a study of CD8+ T cells in alopecia areata. As to treatment: oral pan-JAK inhibitor, 5-10 mg twice daily. Sequencing templates came from extracted RNA that was reverse transcribed into cDNA. TCRdb keeps only in-frame clones here, not all; method: immunoSEQ multiplex PCR. The repertoire holds 95,000 to 120,000 clones, with roughly 50% as singletons. Sequencing was performed on CD4+ T cells sorted from blood, taken at week 24, from a patient treated with tofacitinib. All receptors derive from a human donor with alopecia areata.

This clone was seen only a few times. The CDR3 DNA follows: TGTGCCAGCACCTCCGGGACAGGGAATGGCTACACCTTC. Translating it yields CASTSGTGNGYTF. This chain links TRBV27 with TRBJ1-2; 9 positions match TRBD1. This CDR3 is built from 13 residues. Trimming removed 7 bases from V and 6 bases from J; junction bases left unmatched: 6. Germline assignment: CDR1 MNHEY and CDR2 SMNVEV (reference sequence).

V and J are TRBV29-1 and TRBJ1-2; tentative D call: TRBD1 (5 bases). This CDR3 comprises 13 residues. Germline lookup yields CDR1 SQVTM and CDR2 ANQGSEA. With 5 bases removed from V and 5 bases from J, the gap between germline ends came to 15 bases. The CDR3: CSVSPGKFYGYTF. The CDR3, as DNA: TGCAGCGTTTCACCAGGGAAATTTTATGGCTACACCTTC. The whole variable domain, remainder taken from reference TRBV29-1 and TRBJ1-2, is SAVISQKPSRDICQRGTSLTIQCQVDSQVTMMFWYRQQPGQSLTLIATANQGSEATYESGFVIDKFPISRPNLTFSTLTVSNMSPEDSSIYLCSVSPGKFYGYTFGSGTRLTVV.

Concerning this clone: This likely stems from a read error, as it lies one base from a far larger clone. Other DNA sequences within the sample encode an identical CDR3. V is TRBV5-4 and J is TRBJ1-6; the match to TRBD1 covers 7 bases. Germline CDR1 is SGHNT and CDR2 is YYREEE (reference sequence). After removal of 4 bases from V and 0 bases from J, the junction contained 10 bases not matched to a gene. The CDR3 sequence is 18 residues long. Written as DNA, the CDR3 is TGTGCCAGCAGCCTATCAGCAGGGGGGAGCTCCTATAATTCACCCCTCCACTTT. Its protein product is CASSLSAGGSSYNSPLHF.

CDR3 coding DNA: TGTGCCAGCAGTCCCCTTTGGGGGGGAACTAGCACAGATACGCAGTATTTT. It encodes CASSPLWGGTSTDTQYF. The J gene is TRBJ2-3, the V gene TRBV27, with 7 bases matching TRBD2. The V and J ends lost 5 bases and 0 bases, in that order; junction bases with no gene match: 11. Germline lookup yields CDR1 MNHEY and CDR2 SMNVEV (reference sequence). The CDR3 covers 17 residues.

This clone was seen more than once but under ten times. The rearrangement joins TRBV7-2 to TRBJ1-4; D gene ambiguous. This CDR3 spans 14 amino acids. Germline V lookup: CDR1 SGHTA, CDR2 FQGNSA. Between the trimmed V and J ends, which lost 5 bases and 4 bases, there was a span of 11 bases. In DNA, the CDR3 is TGTGCCAGCAGCCCGAGACCTTTTAATGAAAAACTGTTTTTT. As protein: CASSPRPFNEKLFF.

The rearrangement links TRBV4-3 to TRBJ2-7; 9 nucleotides match TRBD2. CDR1 and CDR2 from the germline V gene are LGHNA and YSLEER. Trimming at V came to 3 bases and at J to 5 bases, leaving 8 bases not matched to a gene. There are 15 residues in the CDR3. The CDR3 reads CASSQSSGGLNEQYF. DNA for the CDR3: TGCGCCAGCAGCCAGTCGAGCGGGGGGCTAAACGAGCAGTACTTC.

This clone appeared a few times. The genes are TRBV29-1 and TRBJ1-5; D is uncertain. The CDR3 sequence is 11 residues long. V was trimmed by 4 bases and J by 5 bases, leaving 6 bases between them. CDR1 SQVTM and CDR2 ANQGSEA come from the germline V gene. CDR3 coding DNA: TGCAGCGTTGGTTCCGATCAGCCCCAGCATTTT. It codes for CSVGSDQPQHF.

The V and J genes are TRBV30 and TRBJ2-2; D perhaps matches TRBD1 (6 bases). The CDR3 loop spans 13 amino acids. V shed 5 bases and J shed 7 bases, with 14 bases lying between them. In germline, CDR1 is GTSNPN, CDR2 SVGIG (reference sequence). CDR3 loop: CAWDRFSGGELFF. The CDR3 coding sequence is TGTGCCTGGGACAGGTTCTCCGGCGGGGAGCTGTTTTTT. The full variable domain, with the rest looked up from reference TRBV30 and TRBJ2-2, is SQTIHQWPATLVQPVGSPLSLECTVEGTSNPNLYWYRQAAGRGLQLLFYSVGIGQISSEVPQNLSASRPQDRQFILSSKKLLLSDSGFYLCAWDRFSGGELFFGEGSRLTVL.

V is TRBV6-1 and J is TRBJ2-2, with D possibly matching TRBD2 (5 bases). Trimming took 8 bases from V and 7 from J, leaving 14 bases between them. Looked up from germline, CDR1 is MNHNS and CDR2 is SASEGT. The CDR3 is 13 amino acids. In DNA, the CDR3 is TGTGCCAGCGAGGGCAGAAGGTTCGGGGAGCTGTTTTTT. As protein: CASEGRRFGELFF.

This clone was seen only a few times. The rearrangement uses TRBV9 and TRBJ2-2; tentatively, D is TRBD1 (5 bases). From germline, CDR1 is SGDLS and CDR2 YYNGEE. V lost 4 bases, J lost 1 base, and 11 bases lay in between. This CDR3 has 15 residues. Written as DNA, the CDR3 is TGTGCCAGCAGCACCCACACAGGGAACACCGGGGAGCTGTTTTTT. It specifies CASSTHTGNTGELFF.

This clone was picked up many times. The chain recombines TRBV10-3 with TRBJ2-7; 7 bases match TRBD2. The CDR3 has 14 amino acids. Germline CDR1 and CDR2: ENHRY and SYGVKD. Trimming removed 6 bases from V and 4 bases from J; junction bases left unmatched: 9. DNA for the CDR3: TGTGCCATCAGGCCGGGACTACTGCAATACGAGCAGTACTTC. Protein product: CAIRPGLLQYEQYF.